This TCR beta chain was identified during a study of shared clonotypes between healthy human individuals. Whole-study results and caveats: The sole specimen, blood, was sampled, and tissue repertoires likely differ. Genetic and exposure-history diversity was limited by the small donor number. Researchers found naive subsets generally carried larger estimated richness than memory subsets.

The authors ran the assay at deep level. Generated by immunoSEQ multiplex PCR, the TCRdb table keeps only in-frame clones and is missing some. The sample has about 2.4 million clones, around 90% seen once. V trimming: 5 bases; J trimming: 8 bases; junction bases outside the gene matches: 13. There are 16 residues in the CDR3. Germline V gene lookup returns CDR1 SGHTA and CDR2 FQGNSA. With regard to this clone: Its specificity is not known.

The TCR comes from a man aged 18 to 29 in good health. The rearrangement links TRBV7-2 to TRBJ2-1, with 9 bases matching TRBD2. Input material: naive CD4+ T cells sorted from blood. As to subset: CD45RA+ positively selected. In nucleotides, the CDR3 is TGTGCCAGCAGCCACCCGTTCGCGCGGGAGGGCGATGAGCAGTTCTTC. Encoded protein: CASSHPFAREGDEQFF.